Listed here are 27 T cell receptor beta chains from one sample, sequenced in a study of cytomegalovirus exposure and HLA in healthy donors. Clones were read by immunoSEQ multiplex PCR, and TCRdb kept only the in-frame ones, dropping some. The profile shows about 150,000 clones, roughly 91% of them singletons. Sequenced sample: PBMCs. The receptors stem from a woman under 30 in good health and CMV-seropositive.

The chain employs TRBV7-9 and TRBJ2-7; TRBD2 agrees at 10 bases. The germline V gene has CDR1 SEHNR and CDR2 FQNEAQ (reference sequence). The junction had 11 bases not matched to a gene; V was cut back by 5 bases and J by 1 base. The CDR3 has 17 residues. CDR3 in amino acids: CASSPNPLAGSSYEQYF. The CDR3 nucleotides read TGTGCCAGCAGCCCTAACCCACTAGCGGGAAGTTCCTACGAGCAGTACTTC.

The chain joins TRBV5-1 to TRBJ2-3; D possibly corresponds to TRBD1 (5 bases). The germline CDR1 and CDR2 sequences are SGHRS and YFSETQ. The CDR3 length is 15 residues. Trimming shortened V by 4 bases and J by 2 bases, and 14 bases separated the two germline ends. CDR3 bases: TGCGCCAGCAGCCCCGACAGAGCATACACAGATACGCAGTATTTT. Its translation: CASSPDRAYTDTQYF.

The V call is TRBV7-9, the J call TRBJ1-5; 7 positions match TRBD1. The CDR3 has 15 amino acids. CDR1 is SEHNR and CDR2 is FQNEAQ in the germline V gene (reference sequence). The V segment lost 6 bases and the J segment 0 bases; nucleotides outside the gene matches: 5. CDR3 nucleotides: TGTGCCAGCAGGTATGACAGGGATAGCAATCAGCCCCAGCATTTT. It codes for CASRYDRDSNQPQHF.

This chain joins TRBV6-6 and TRBJ1-1; TRBD1 aligns across 7 bases. This CDR3 comprises 16 residues. V lost 5 bases to trimming and J lost 1 base; unmatched junction nucleotides: 10. The germline V gene encodes CDR1 MNHNY and CDR2 SVGAGI (reference sequence). The CDR3 coding sequence is TGTGCCAGCAGTCCCCCCCAGACAGGGTCGAACACTGAAGCTTTCTTT. This encodes CASSPPQTGSNTEAFF.

In nucleotides, the CDR3 is TGTGCCAGCTCACCACCGCGAACCCTTAACTATGGCTACACCTTC. This gives the protein CASSPPRTLNYGYTF. The chain uses TRBV18 and TRBJ1-2; D is unresolved. The CDR3 sequence is 15 residues long. The germline CDR1 and CDR2 sequences are KGHSH and LQKENI. V lost 0 bases and J lost 1, with 9 bases in between.

The V call is TRBV6-1, the J call TRBJ2-7, with TRBD1 matching over 8 bases. Germline assignment: CDR1 MNHNS and CDR2 SASEGT. Trimming took 7 bases from V and 4 from J; bases not matched to a gene: 9. This CDR3 is built from 14 residues. CDR3 coding DNA: TGTGCCAGCAAAAACACAGGGGGAATTTACGAGCAGTACTTC. This sequence encodes CASKNTGGIYEQYF.

This chain joins TRBV7-8 and TRBJ2-1, with 7 bases aligning to TRBD2. The CDR3 spans 15 residues. The trim removed 4 bases at V and 14 bases at J, leaving 17 bases unmatched. The V gene's germline CDR1 is SGHVS and CDR2 FQNEAQ. The chain's CDR3 is CASSSERAAGVSEFF. The CDR3 DNA sequence: TGTGCCAGCAGCTCCGAAAGGGCGGCGGGAGTCTCGGAGTTCTTC.

The rearrangement links TRBV7-2 to TRBJ2-7; D might be TRBD1 (5 bases). CDR3 length equals 14 residues. CDR1 and CDR2 from the germline V gene are SGHTA and FQGNSA. V was pared by 6 bases and J by 0 bases, with 12 bases between. The CDR3 loop reads CASRQGRGSYEQYF. CDR3 sequence (DNA): TGTGCCAGCAGGCAGGGAAGGGGCTCCTACGAGCAGTACTTC.

This clone has just a few counts. The rearrangement uses TRBV7-8 and TRBJ2-1; TRBD1 might be the D (6 bases). This CDR3 spans 18 amino acids. V dropped 4 bases and J dropped 5 bases, with 24 bases sitting between them. Germline V gives CDR1 SGHVS, CDR2 FQNEAQ. DNA for the CDR3: TGTGCCAGCAGCTCCACAGGGCCCCTCCTCCTCTCGCACAATGAGCAGTTCTTC. Protein: CASSSTGPLLLSHNEQFF.

V usage is TRBV6-1 and J usage is TRBJ1-1; 7 bases fit TRBD1. Germline CDR1 and CDR2: MNHNS and SASEGT. The CDR3 loop spans 13 amino acids. V lost 4 bases, J lost 4 bases, and 3 bases stayed unmatched. CDR3: CASSGQGLTEAFF. CDR3 DNA: TGTGCCAGCAGTGGACAGGGACTCACTGAAGCTTTCTTT.

The V call is TRBV7-2, the J call TRBJ1-2, with TRBD1 as a possible D gene (6 bases). Germline V lookup: CDR1 SGHTA, CDR2 FQGNSA. V lost 4 bases and J lost 2, with 17 bases in between. The CDR3 spans 16 residues. The CDR3 region has the DNA TGTGCCAGCAGCTACGGCAGGGGTCCCAGAAACTATGGCTACACCTTC. This sequence encodes CASSYGRGPRNYGYTF.

V gene TRBV5-4 combines with J gene TRBJ2-7; D uncertain. The V and J ends lost 5 bases and 3 bases respectively, with 9 bases between them. The CDR3 runs to 12 residues. CDR1 and CDR2 (germline): SGHNT, YYREEE (reference sequence). For the CDR3, the DNA is TGTGCCAGCAGTTCAGATCACTACGAGCAGTACTTC. Translated: CASSSDHYEQYF.

Only one count was recorded for this clone. V and J are TRBV4-1 and TRBJ2-3; D perhaps matches TRBD1 (6 bases). CDR3 length: 12 amino acids. V gave up 2 bases and J gave up 15 bases, with 15 bases separating them. Germline loops: CDR1 MGHRA, CDR2 YSYEKL. CDR3 nucleotides: TGCGCCAGCAGCCAACCACAGGGCCCACATTATTTT. It is translated as CASSQPQGPHYF.

This clone appeared a few times. V and J are TRBV7-9 and TRBJ1-1, with 9 bases lining up with TRBD1. The CDR3 consists of 15 residues. Germline CDR1 reads SEHNR; CDR2 reads FQNEAQ (reference sequence). J lost 3 bases, V lost 6 bases, and 8 bases had no gene match. The CDR3 region has the DNA TGTGCCAGCAGGAAGGACAGGGGCTTTCACACTGAAGCTTTCTTT. Its translation is CASRKDRGFHTEAFF.

This chain joins TRBV15 and TRBJ1-1; weak D call: TRBD1 (6 bases). From germline, CDR1 is LNHNV and CDR2 YYDKDF (reference sequence). CDR3 size: 16 residues. Trimming took 2 bases from V and 4 from J, leaving 17 bases between them. The CDR3: CATSRTRAGVITEAFF. CDR3 DNA: TGTGCCACCAGCAGAACTCGGGCAGGGGTAATCACTGAAGCTTTCTTT.

The chain carries TRBV15 and TRBJ2-1; 9 bases map to TRBD2. V shed 5 bases, J shed 8 bases, and the junction held 16 bases outside the gene matches. Per germline, CDR1 LNHNV and CDR2 YYDKDF (reference sequence). The CDR3 totals 17 residues. In DNA, the CDR3 is TGTGCCACCAGCGTAATCTCGGGGGCTAGCGGGAATGATGAGCAGTTCTTC. Encoded protein: CATSVISGASGNDEQFF.

The V gene is TRBV5-1, the J gene TRBJ2-2; D may be TRBD2 (5 bases). The CDR3 consists of 19 residues. V lost 1 base, J lost 4 bases, and 23 bases lay in between. Germline lookup yields CDR1 SGHRS and CDR2 YFSETQ. CDR3 sequence: CASSLYPPGDSSGTGELFF. The CDR3 DNA follows: TGCGCCAGCAGCTTGTATCCCCCCGGGGATTCTTCGGGCACCGGGGAGCTGTTTTTT.

CDR3 nucleotide sequence: TGTGCCAGCAGCCCCAGACTAGCGGGAGGGATGAGCTCCTACAATGAGCAGTTCTTC. It yields the protein CASSPRLAGGMSSYNEQFF. The chain is built from TRBV7-9 and TRBJ2-1; TRBD2 agrees at 14 bases. The J segment lost 0 bases and the V segment lost 5 bases, leaving 9 bases of the junction unmatched. The germline V gene encodes CDR1 SEHNR and CDR2 FQNEAQ (reference sequence). The CDR3 is 19 residues long. The full variable domain, with the rest looked up from reference TRBV7-9 and TRBJ2-1, is DTGVSQNPRHKITKRGQNVTFRCDPISEHNRLYWYRQTLGQGPEFLTYFQNEAQLEKSRLLSDRFSAERPKGSFSTLEIQRTEQGDSAMYLCASSPRLAGGMSSYNEQFFGPGTRLTVL.

This CDR3 is CASSQARTSGRSSYEQYF. CDR3 sequence (DNA): TGCGCCAGCAGCCAAGCAAGGACTAGCGGGAGATCCTCCTACGAGCAGTACTTC. The chain recombines TRBV4-1 with TRBJ2-7; TRBD2 aligns across 13 bases. Germline assignment: CDR1 MGHRA and CDR2 YSYEKL. Trimming cost V 1 base and J 0 bases; bases outside gene matches: 6. CDR3 length equals 18 residues.

The DNA for the CDR3 is TGCGCCAGCAGCCAAAACAGGAACTCTCGAGCTTTCTTT. It translates to CASSQNRNSRAFF. The rearrangement uses TRBV4-1 and TRBJ1-1; weak D call: TRBD1 (5 bases). Germline CDR1 is MGHRA and CDR2 is YSYEKL. The CDR3 consists of 13 residues. V was pared by 2 bases and J by 10 bases, with 14 bases between.

The genes are TRBV10-3 and TRBJ2-1; 10 nucleotides line up with TRBD2. Germline assignment: CDR1 ENHRY and CDR2 SYGVKD. The trim removed 0 bases at V and 3 bases at J, leaving 2 bases unmatched. CDR3 length: 16 amino acids. The CDR3 region is CAISESTSGHYNEQFF. The DNA of the CDR3 is TGTGCCATCAGTGAGTCGACTAGCGGGCACTACAATGAGCAGTTCTTC.

The chain employs TRBV7-9 and TRBJ1-2, with 11 bases lining up with TRBD1. CDR1 and CDR2 (germline): SEHNR, FQNEAQ (reference sequence). The CDR3 is 15 residues long. Germline trimming cut 5 bases from V and 7 bases from J; bases unmatched to any gene: 9. The CDR3 is CASSPGTGGVFGYTF. CDR3 coding DNA: TGTGCCAGCAGCCCAGGGACAGGGGGAGTTTTTGGCTACACCTTC.

V and J are TRBV4-1 and TRBJ1-2, with 9 bases matching TRBD1. With V trimmed by 4 bases and J by 8 bases, 8 bases remained unmatched. Germline CDR1 and CDR2: MGHRA and YSYEKL. The CDR3 is made up of 14 amino acids. Here the CDR3 reads CASSLKPGTGGYTF. CDR3 in DNA: TGCGCCAGCAGCCTCAAACCCGGGACAGGGGGCTACACCTTC.

The chain uses TRBV4-2 and TRBJ2-3; maybe TRBD1 (7 bases). V dropped 2 bases and J dropped 0 bases, with 24 bases sitting between them. Germline CDR1 reads LGHNA; CDR2 reads YNFKEQ. The CDR3 is made up of 20 amino acids. DNA for the CDR3: TGTGCCAGCAGCCAAAGACAAGCCACTCCAGGAGGGGGCAGCACAGATACGCAGTATTTT. As protein: CASSQRQATPGGGSTDTQYF.

The genes are TRBV5-4 and TRBJ2-7; tentative D call: TRBD2 (7 bases). The CDR3 consists of 15 residues. Germline V gene sequence: CDR1 SGHNT, CDR2 YYREEE (reference sequence). The germline V and J ends were trimmed by 4 bases and 4 bases, with 18 bases remaining between them. The CDR3 DNA sequence: TGTGCCAGCAGCCCCTCGTCGGGGGGCTGGTACGAGCAGTACTTC. It yields the protein CASSPSSGGWYEQYF.

To note about this clone: The germline gene is not matched at one end of the junction; a read error may be the cause. V and J are TRBV7-7 and TRBJ1-4; 9 bases match TRBD1. The CDR3 covers 14 residues. The germline V gene encodes CDR1 SSHAT and CDR2 FNYEAQ (reference sequence). CDR3 loop: CASSLGQGNEKLFF. The DNA of the CDR3 is TGTGCTAGCAGCTTGGGACAGGGTAATGAAAAACTGTTTTTT.

The chain is built from TRBV28 and TRBJ2-3, with 11 bases identical to TRBD2. The ends lost 2 bases at V and 5 bases at J; junction bases unmatched: 3. This CDR3 contains 15 residues. Germline-derived CDR1 and CDR2 are MDHEN and SYDVKM. The DNA for the CDR3 is TGTGCCAGCAGTTTAAACGGACTAGCGGGAGATACGCAGTATTTT. Translation gives CASSLNGLAGDTQYF.